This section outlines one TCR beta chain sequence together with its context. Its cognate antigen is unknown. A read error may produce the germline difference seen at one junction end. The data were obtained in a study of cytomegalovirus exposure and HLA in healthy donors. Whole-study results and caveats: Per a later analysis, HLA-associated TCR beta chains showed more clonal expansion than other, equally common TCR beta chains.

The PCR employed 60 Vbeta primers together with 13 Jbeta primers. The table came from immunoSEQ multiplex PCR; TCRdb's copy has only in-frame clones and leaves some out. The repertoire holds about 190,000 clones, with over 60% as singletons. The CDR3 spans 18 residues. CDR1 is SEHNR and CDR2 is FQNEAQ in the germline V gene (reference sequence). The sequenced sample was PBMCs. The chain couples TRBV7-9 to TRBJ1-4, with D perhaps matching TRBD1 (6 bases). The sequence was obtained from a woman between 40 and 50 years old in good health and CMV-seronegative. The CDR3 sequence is CSSSLPPGEGATNEKLFF. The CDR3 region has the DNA TGTTCCAGCAGCTTACCCCCCGGGGAGGGGGCAACTAATGAAAAACTGTTTTTT. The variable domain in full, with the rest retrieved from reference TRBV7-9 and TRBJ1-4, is DTGVSQNPRHKITKRGQNVTFRCDPISEHNRLYWYRQTLGQGPEFLTYFQNEAQLEKSRLLSDRFSAERPKGSFSTLEIQRTEQGDSAMYLCSSSLPPGEGATNEKLFFGSGTQLSVL.